This T cell receptor (beta chain) was documented in a study of cytomegalovirus exposure and HLA in healthy donors. V shed 4 bases and J 1 base; nucleotides not matched to a gene: 8. The germline CDR1 and CDR2 sequences are SNHLY and FYNNEI. CDR3 length: 16 amino acids. The PCR used 60 Vbeta and 13 Jbeta primers. The repertoire was sequenced with immunoSEQ multiplex PCR; TCRdb's copy has only in-frame clones and lacks some. The sample lists around 110,000 clones; roughly 79% were seen once. The sequencing sample was made of PBMCs. The rearrangement joins TRBV2 to TRBJ2-3; TRBD2 aligns across 7 bases. This TCR was sampled from a woman younger than 35 in good health and CMV-seronegative. The CDR3 protein is CASSAGRGTRTDTQYF. The CDR3, as DNA: TGTGCCAGCAGTGCCGGGCGGGGGACCCGCACAGATACGCAGTATTTT.